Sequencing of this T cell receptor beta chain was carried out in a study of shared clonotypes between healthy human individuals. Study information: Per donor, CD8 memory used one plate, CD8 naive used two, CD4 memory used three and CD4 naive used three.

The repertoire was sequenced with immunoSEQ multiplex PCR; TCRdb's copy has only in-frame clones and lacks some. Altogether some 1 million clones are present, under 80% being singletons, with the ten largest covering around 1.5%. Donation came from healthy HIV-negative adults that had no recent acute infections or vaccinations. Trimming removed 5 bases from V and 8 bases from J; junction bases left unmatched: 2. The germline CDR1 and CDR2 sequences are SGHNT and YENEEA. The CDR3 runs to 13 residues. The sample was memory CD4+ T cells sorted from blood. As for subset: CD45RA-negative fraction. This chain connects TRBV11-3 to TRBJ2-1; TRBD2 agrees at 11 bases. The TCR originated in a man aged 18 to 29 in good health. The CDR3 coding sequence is TGTGCCAGCAGCCCGGGACTAGCGGATGAGCAGTTCTTC. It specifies CASSPGLADEQFF.